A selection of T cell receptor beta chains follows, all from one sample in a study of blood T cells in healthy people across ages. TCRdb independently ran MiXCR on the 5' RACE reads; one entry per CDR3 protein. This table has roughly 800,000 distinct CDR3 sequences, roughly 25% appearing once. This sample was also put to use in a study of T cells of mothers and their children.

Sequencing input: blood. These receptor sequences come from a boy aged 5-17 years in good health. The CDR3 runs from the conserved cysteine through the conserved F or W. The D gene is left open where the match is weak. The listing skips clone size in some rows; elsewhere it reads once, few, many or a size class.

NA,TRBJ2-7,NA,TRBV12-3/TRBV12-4,TGTGCCAGCAGTTTAGCGCGGCAGGGGTGGGGGGAGCAGTACTTC,CASSLARQGWGEQYF
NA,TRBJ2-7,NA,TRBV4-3,TGCGCCAGCAGCCAGGATCGGTACGCAGGGTCCTACGAGCAGTACTTC,CASSQDRYAGSYEQYF
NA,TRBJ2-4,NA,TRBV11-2,TGTGCCAGCAGCTTAGATTTCGTATCCGGAGGCAAAAACATTCAGTACTTC,CASSLDFVSGGKNIQYF
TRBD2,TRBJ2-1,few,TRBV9,TGTGCCAGCAGCGCGGGACTAGCGGGAGGGCCGGGGTTCTTC,CASSAGLAGGPGFF
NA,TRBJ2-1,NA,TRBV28,TGTGCCAGCGGCCAACAGGGAATTGAGCAGTTCTTC,CASGQQGIEQFF
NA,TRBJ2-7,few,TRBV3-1,TGTGCCAGCAGCCGAAGGGATTCCATATCGCCCGAGCAGTACTTC,CASSRRDSISPEQYF
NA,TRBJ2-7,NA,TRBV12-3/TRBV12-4,TGTGCCAGCAGTTTAGGCCCCAATCTCTACTCCTACGAGCAGTACTTC,CASSLGPNLYSYEQYF
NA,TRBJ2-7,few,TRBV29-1,TGCAGCGTTGAGCGGACCTACGAGCAGTACTTC,CSVERTYEQYF
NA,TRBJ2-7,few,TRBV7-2,TGTGCCAGCAGCTCGGGCACGGGGCGAAAGAACGAGCAGTACTTC,CASSSGTGRKNEQYF
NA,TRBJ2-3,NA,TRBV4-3,TGCGCCAGCAGCCAAGACGACACTAGCACAGATACGCAGTATTTT,CASSQDDTSTDTQYF
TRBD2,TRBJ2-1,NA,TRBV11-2,TGTGCCAGCAGCTTAGTAAGCGGGGGGGCCCGCGAGCAGTTCTTC,CASSLVSGGAREQFF
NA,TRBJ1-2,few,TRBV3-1,TGTGCCAGCAGCCGACAGAGAGGCAGCTCTAACTATGGCTACACCTTC,CASSRQRGSSNYGYTF
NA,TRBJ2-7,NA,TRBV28,TGTGCCAGCAGTTCCCCTCCATCGATGACCTACGAGCAGTACTTC,CASSSPPSMTYEQYF
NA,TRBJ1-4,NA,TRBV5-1,TGCGCCAGCAGCTTGGTGGCCGAAGGAAAACTGTTTTTT,CASSLVAEGKLFF
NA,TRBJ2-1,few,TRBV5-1,TGCGCCAGCAGCTGGGGACCGCCTTCGAACAATGAGCAGTTCTTC,CASSWGPPSNNEQFF
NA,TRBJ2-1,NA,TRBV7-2,TGTGCCAGCAGCCTCCTGGGCAGCGGGTGGTCCTACAATGAGCAGTTCTTC,CASSLLGSGWSYNEQFF
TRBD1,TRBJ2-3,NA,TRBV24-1,TGTGCCACCGGTATTGGACAGGCCCTCACAGATACGCAGTATTTT,CATGIGQALTDTQYF
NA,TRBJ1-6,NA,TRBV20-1,TGCAGTGCTAGACTTGGACGGGATTCACCCCTCCACTTT,CSARLGRDSPLHF
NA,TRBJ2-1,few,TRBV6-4,TGTGCCAGCTCCACAAGGGGGGGGGCCTACAATGAGCAGTTCTTC,CASSTRGGAYNEQFF
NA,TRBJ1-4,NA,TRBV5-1,TGCGCCAGCAGCTTGACCGGGTCCCTTCAGGCTAATGAAAAACTGTTTTTT,CASSLTGSLQANEKLFF
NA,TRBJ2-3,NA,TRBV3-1,TGTGCCAGCAGCCAGTACTGGGACGGTAGCACAGATACGCAGTATTTT,CASSQYWDGSTDTQYF
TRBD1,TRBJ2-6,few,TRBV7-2,TGTGCCAGCAGCTTCAGCACAGGGGCTGGGGCCAACGTCCTGACTTTC,CASSFSTGAGANVLTF
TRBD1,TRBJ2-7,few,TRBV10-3,TGTGCCATCAGTAGCCTGGGACAGGGGACGGACGAGCAGTACTTC,CAISSLGQGTDEQYF
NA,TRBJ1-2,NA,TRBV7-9,TGTGCCAGCAGCTTAAGTGGACAGCGTCGCCCAAACTATGGCTACACCTTC,CASSLSGQRRPNYGYTF
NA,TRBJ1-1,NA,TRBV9,TGTGCCAGCAGCCCCCGTTTCGACAGGAACACTGAAGCTTTCTTT,CASSPRFDRNTEAFF
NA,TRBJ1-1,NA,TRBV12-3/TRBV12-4,TGTGCCAGCACCCGAGGGAACACTGAAGCTTTCTTT,CASTRGNTEAFF
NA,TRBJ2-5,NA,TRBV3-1,TGTGCCAGCAACAACCGGGAGCTTGAAATCCTGCAGACCCAGTACTTT,CASNNRELEILQTQYF
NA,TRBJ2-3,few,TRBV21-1,TGTGCCAGCAGCAATTGGCGGGGGAACACAGATACGCAGTATTTT,CASSNWRGNTDTQYF
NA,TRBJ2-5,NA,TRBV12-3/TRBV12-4,TGTGCCAGTAGTTACGATGTGGGATACCAAGAGACCCAGTACTTC,CASSYDVGYQETQYF
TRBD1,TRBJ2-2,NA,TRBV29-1,TGCAGCGTCCTCTTGGGACAGGGAAGTGAGAACGGGGAGCTGTTTTTT,CSVLLGQGSENGELFF
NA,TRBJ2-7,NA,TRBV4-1,TGCGCCAGCAGCCACCGGACAGCGACCTACGAGCAGTACTTC,CASSHRTATYEQYF
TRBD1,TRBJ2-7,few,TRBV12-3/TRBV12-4,TGTGCCAGCAGCGGGACAGCCTTCTCCTACGAGCAGTACTTC,CASSGTAFSYEQYF
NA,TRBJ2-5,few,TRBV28,TGTGCCAGCAGTGGCCGGGGTACCTCTATAGAGACCCAGTACTTC,CASSGRGTSIETQYF
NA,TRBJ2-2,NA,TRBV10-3,TGTGCCATCAGTGAGTCCGCAGGCCCGCGGAACACCGGGGAGCTGTTTTTT,CAISESAGPRNTGELFF
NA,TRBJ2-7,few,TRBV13,TGTGCCAGCAGCTTAGGCCCAGGAACCTCATACGAGCAGTACTTC,CASSLGPGTSYEQYF
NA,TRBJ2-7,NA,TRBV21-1,TGTGCCAGACCGACTAGCGGGAGGGCCAGATCGGCCGAGCAGTACTTC,CARPTSGRARSAEQYF
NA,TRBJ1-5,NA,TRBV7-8,TGTGCCAGCAGCCCGGGACATGAGTACAATCAGCCCCAGCATTTT,CASSPGHEYNQPQHF
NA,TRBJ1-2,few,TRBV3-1,TGTGCCAGCAGCCAAGATAACTGGGGGGACTATGGCTACACCTTC,CASSQDNWGDYGYTF
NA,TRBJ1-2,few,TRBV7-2,TGTGCCAGCAGCTTACCCTGGGATGGGGGCTATGGCTACACCTTC,CASSLPWDGGYGYTF
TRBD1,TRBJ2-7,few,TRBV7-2,TGTGCCAGCAGCTTAGCGGGGGACAGGGGCTCCTACGAGCAGTACTTC,CASSLAGDRGSYEQYF
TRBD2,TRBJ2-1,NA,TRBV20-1,TGCAGTGCTGGTGGGGGACTAGCGGTAAATGAGCAGTTCTTC,CSAGGGLAVNEQFF
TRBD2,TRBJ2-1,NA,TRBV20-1,TGCAGTGCTAGAGTACTAGCGGGAGGCTACAATGAGCAGTTCTTC,CSARVLAGGYNEQFF
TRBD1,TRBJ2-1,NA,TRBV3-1,TGTGCCAGCAGCCCGGACAGGGGGATCGACAATGAGCAGTTCTTC,CASSPDRGIDNEQFF
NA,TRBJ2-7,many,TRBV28,TGTGCCAGCAGTTCGTGGGACTCCTACGAGCAGTACTTC,CASSSWDSYEQYF
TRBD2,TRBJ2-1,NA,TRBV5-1,TGCGCCAGCAGCTTGCAGGCTAGCGGGGGGGCGGGTAATGAGCAGTTCTTC,CASSLQASGGAGNEQFF
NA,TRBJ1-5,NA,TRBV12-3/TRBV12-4,TGTGCCAGCAGCCCGCAGGGTCTAGTGGATCAGCCCCAGCATTTT,CASSPQGLVDQPQHF
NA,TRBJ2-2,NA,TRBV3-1,TGTGCCAGCAGGACCGGGAGCAAATACACCGGGGAGCTGTTTTTT,CASRTGSKYTGELFF
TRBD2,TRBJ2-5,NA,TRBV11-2,TGTGCCAGCAGCTTGGGGACTAGCGGGATAACGGAGACCCAGTACTTC,CASSLGTSGITETQYF
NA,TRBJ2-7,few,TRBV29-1,TGTAGCGTTAGGGGGTTGGGGATGGGAGTCGGTACCTACGAGCAGTACTTC,CSVRGLGMGVGTYEQYF
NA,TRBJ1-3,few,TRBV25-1,TGTGCCAGCAGTGAATTGCAGGGATCTGGAAACACCATATATTTT,CASSELQGSGNTIYF
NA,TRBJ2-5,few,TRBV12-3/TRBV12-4,TGTGCCAGCAGTTTGTCTGGCTATGAAGAGACCCAGTACTTC,CASSLSGYEETQYF
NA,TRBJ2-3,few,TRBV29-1,TGCAGCGTTGGGGAATACGCTGGAAGAACCACAGATACGCAGTATTTT,CSVGEYAGRTTDTQYF
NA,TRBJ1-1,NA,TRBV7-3,TGTGCCAGCAGCTTAATGGGTTCAGGGGCATCTGAAGCTTTCTTT,CASSLMGSGASEAFF
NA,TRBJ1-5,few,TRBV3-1,TGTGCCAGCAGCCAAGCCGGGACCCGCAATCAGCCCCAGCATTTT,CASSQAGTRNQPQHF
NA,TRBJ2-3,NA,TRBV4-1,TGCGCCAGCAGCCAAGAGGCCCAGCAAAATATTCCAGATACGCAGTATTTT,CASSQEAQQNIPDTQYF